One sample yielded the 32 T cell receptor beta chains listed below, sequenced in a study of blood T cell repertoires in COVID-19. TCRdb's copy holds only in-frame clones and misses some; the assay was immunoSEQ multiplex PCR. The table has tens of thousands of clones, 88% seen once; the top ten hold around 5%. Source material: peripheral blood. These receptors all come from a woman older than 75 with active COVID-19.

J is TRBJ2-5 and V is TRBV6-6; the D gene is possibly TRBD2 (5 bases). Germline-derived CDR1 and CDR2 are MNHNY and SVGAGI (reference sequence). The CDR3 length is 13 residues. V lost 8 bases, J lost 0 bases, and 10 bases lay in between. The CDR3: CASGGVNQETQYF. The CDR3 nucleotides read TGTGCCAGCGGAGGAGTAAACCAAGAGACCCAGTACTTC.

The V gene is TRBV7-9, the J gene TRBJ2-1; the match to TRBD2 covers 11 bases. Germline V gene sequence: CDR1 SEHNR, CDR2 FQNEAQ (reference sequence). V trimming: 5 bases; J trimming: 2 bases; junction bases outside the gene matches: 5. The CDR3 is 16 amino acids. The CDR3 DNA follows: TGTGCCAGCAGCGGGACTAGCGGCCAAACCTACAATGAGCAGTTCTTC. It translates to CASSGTSGQTYNEQFF.

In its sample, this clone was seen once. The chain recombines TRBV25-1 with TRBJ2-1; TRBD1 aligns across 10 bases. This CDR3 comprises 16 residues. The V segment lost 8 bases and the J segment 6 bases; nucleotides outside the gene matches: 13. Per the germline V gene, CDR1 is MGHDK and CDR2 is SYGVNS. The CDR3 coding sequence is TGTGCCAGCCTTGGGCCCGGGACAGGGGTTATCAATGAGCAGTTCTTC. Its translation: CASLGPGTGVINEQFF.

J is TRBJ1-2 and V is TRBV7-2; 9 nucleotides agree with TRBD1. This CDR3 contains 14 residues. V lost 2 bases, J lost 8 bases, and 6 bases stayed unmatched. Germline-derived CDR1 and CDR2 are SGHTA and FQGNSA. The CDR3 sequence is CASSLNRGLGGYTF. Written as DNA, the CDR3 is TGTGCCAGCAGCTTAAACAGGGGGCTTGGAGGCTACACCTTC.

In nucleotides, the CDR3 is TGTGCCAGCAGCGTAGGAGACAGGAGCAATCAGCCCCAGCATTTT. It specifies CASSVGDRSNQPQHF. The chain couples TRBV7-8 to TRBJ1-5; D perhaps matches TRBD1 (6 bases). Trimming stripped 5 bases from V and 1 base from J, with 12 bases between. The V gene's germline CDR1 is SGHVS and CDR2 FQNEAQ. CDR3 length: 15 amino acids. Using reference TRBV7-8 and TRBJ1-5 for the parts outside the CDR3, the full variable domain is GAGVSQSPRYKVAKRGQDVALRCDPISGHVSLFWYQQALGQGPEFLTYFQNEAQLDKSGLPSDRFFAERPEGSVSTLKIQRTQQEDSAVYLCASSVGDRSNQPQHFGDGTRLSIL.

The CDR3 DNA sequence: TGCAGCGTTGGTGCGGGCGGCGAGCAGTACTTC. It is translated as CSVGAGGEQYF. J is TRBJ2-7 and V is TRBV29-1; possible D gene TRBD2, 5 bases. V was clipped by 4 bases and J by 6 bases, with 10 bases between them. The CDR3 is 11 amino acids. The germline CDR1 and CDR2 sequences are SQVTM and ANQGSEA.

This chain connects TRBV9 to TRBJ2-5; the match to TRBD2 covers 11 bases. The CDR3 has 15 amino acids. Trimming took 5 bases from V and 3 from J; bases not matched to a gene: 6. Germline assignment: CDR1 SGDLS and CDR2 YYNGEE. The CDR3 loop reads CASSHSLAGEETQYF. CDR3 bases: TGTGCCAGCAGTCACTCACTAGCGGGAGAAGAGACCCAGTACTTC.

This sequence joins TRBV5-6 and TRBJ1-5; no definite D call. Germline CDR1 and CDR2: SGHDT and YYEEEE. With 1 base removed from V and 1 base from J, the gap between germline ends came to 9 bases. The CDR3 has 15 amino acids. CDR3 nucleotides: TGTGCCAGCAGCTTGCGCCAGGCCAGCAATCAGCCCCAGCATTTT. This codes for CASSLRQASNQPQHF. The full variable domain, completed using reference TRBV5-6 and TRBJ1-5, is DAGVTQSPTHLIKTRGQQVTLRCSPKSGHDTVSWYQQALGQGPQFIFQYYEEEERQRGNFPDRFSGHQFPNYSSELNVNALLLGDSALYLCASSLRQASNQPQHFGDGTRLSIL.

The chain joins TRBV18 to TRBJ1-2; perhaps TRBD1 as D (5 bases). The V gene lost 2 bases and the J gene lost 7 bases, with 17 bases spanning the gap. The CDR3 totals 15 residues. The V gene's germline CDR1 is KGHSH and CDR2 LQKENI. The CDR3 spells CASSPSTGYHTGYTF. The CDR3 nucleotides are TGTGCCAGCTCACCATCCACAGGTTACCATACTGGCTACACCTTC.

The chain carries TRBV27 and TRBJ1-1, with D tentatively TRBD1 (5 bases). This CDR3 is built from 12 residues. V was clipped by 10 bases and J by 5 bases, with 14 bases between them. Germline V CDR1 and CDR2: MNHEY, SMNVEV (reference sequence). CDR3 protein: CATKRGATEAFF. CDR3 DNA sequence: TGTGCCACAAAAAGGGGTGCAACTGAAGCTTTCTTT.

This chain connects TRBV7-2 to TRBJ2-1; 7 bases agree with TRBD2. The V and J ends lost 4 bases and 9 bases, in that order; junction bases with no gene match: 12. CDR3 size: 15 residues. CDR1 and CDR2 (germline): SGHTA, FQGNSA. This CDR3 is CASSSWGGTTGEQFF. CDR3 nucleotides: TGTGCCAGCAGCTCCTGGGGGGGGACTACCGGTGAGCAGTTCTTC.

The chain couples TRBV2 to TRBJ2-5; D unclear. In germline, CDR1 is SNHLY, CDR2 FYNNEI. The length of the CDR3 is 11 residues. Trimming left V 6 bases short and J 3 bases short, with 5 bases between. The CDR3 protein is CASRIEETQYF. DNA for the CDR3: TGTGCCAGCAGGATAGAAGAGACCCAGTACTTC.

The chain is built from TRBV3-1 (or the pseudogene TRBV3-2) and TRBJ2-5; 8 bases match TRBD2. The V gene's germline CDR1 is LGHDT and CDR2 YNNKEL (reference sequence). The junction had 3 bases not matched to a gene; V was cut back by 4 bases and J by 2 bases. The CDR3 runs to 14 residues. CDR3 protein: CASSPGGVQETQYF. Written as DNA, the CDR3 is TGTGCCAGCAGCCCGGGGGGGGTTCAAGAGACCCAGTACTTC.

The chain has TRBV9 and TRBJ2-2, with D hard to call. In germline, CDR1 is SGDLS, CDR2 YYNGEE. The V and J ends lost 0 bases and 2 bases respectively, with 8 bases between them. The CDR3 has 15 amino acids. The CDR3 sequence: CASSVVLSNTGELFF. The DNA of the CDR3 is TGTGCCAGCAGCGTAGTTCTAAGTAACACCGGGGAGCTGTTTTTT.

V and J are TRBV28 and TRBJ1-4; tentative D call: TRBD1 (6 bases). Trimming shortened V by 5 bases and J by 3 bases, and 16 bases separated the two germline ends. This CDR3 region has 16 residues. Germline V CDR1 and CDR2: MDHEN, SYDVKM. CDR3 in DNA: TGTGCCAGCAGTCGCTCGCGGGGGGGCCCTAATGAAAAACTGTTTTTT. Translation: CASSRSRGGPNEKLFF.

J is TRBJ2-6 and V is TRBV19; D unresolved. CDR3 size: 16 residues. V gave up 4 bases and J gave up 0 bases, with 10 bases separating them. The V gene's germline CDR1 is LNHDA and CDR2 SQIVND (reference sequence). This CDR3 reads CASSTLVSSGANVLTF. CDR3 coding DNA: TGTGCCAGTAGTACGCTTGTTAGCTCTGGGGCCAACGTCCTGACTTTC.

CDR3 sequence: CASSPTRHEQFF. The CDR3 nucleotides read TGTGCCAGCAGTCCGACTAGGCATGAGCAGTTCTTC. The rearrangement joins TRBV6-2 or TRBV6-3 to TRBJ2-1; tentatively, D is TRBD2 (6 bases). The CDR3 extends over 12 amino acids. V was clipped by 5 bases and J by 8 bases, with 10 bases between them. Germline V gives CDR1 MNHEY, CDR2 SVGEGT.

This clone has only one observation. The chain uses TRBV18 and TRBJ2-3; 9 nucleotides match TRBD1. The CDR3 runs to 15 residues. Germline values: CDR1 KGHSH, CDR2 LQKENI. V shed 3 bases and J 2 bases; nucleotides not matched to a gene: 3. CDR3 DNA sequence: TGTGCCAGCTCACCCGGGACAGGGCACACAGATACGCAGTATTTT. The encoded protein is CASSPGTGHTDTQYF.

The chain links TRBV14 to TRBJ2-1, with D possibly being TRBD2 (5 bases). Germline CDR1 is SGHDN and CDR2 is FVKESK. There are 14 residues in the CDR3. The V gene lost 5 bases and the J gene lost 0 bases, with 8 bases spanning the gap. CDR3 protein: CASSWRASYNEQFF. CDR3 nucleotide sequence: TGTGCCAGCAGCTGGCGGGCCTCCTACAATGAGCAGTTCTTC.

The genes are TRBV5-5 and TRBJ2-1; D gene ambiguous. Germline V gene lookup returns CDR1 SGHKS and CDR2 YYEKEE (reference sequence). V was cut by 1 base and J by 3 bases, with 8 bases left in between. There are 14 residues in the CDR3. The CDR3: CASSLLLVYNEQFF. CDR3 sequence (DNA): TGTGCCAGCAGCTTGTTACTTGTCTACAATGAGCAGTTCTTC.

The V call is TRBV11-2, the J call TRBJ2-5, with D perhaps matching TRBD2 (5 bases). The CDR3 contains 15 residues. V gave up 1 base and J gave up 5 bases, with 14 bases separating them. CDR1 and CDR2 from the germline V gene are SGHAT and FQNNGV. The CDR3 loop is CASSLGLASGETQYF. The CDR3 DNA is TGTGCCAGCAGCTTAGGTCTAGCATCGGGCGAGACCCAGTACTTC.

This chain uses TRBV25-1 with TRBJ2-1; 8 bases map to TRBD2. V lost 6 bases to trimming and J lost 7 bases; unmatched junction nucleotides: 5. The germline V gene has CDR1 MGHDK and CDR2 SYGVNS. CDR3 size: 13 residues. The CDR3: CASSLAGLNEQFF. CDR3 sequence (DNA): TGTGCCAGCAGCCTAGCGGGCTTAAATGAGCAGTTCTTC.

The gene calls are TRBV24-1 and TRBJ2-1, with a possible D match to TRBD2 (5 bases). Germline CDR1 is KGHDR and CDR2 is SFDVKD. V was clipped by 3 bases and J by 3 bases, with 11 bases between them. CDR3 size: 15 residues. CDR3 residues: CATSDAGLNYNEQFF. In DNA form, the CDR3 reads TGTGCCACCAGTGATGCCGGACTTAACTACAATGAGCAGTTCTTC.

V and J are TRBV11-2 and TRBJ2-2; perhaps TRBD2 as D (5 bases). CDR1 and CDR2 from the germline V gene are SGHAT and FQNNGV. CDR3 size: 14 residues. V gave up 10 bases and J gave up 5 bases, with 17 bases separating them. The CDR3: CATALRTLTGELFF. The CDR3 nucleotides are TGTGCCACCGCTCTTCGGACTCTTACCGGGGAGCTGTTTTTT. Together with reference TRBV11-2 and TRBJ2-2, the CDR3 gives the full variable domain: EAGVAQSPRYKIIEKRQSVAFWCNPISGHATLYWYQQILGQGPKLLIQFQNNGVVDDSQLPKDRFSAERLKGVDSTLKIQPAKLEDSAVYLCATALRTLTGELFFGEGSRLTVL.

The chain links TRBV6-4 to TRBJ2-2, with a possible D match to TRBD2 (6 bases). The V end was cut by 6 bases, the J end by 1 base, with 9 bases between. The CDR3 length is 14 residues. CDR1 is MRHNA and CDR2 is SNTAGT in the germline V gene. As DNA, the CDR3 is TGTGCCAGCAGCGTTAGCGGGAACACCGGGGAGCTGTTTTTT. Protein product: CASSVSGNTGELFF.

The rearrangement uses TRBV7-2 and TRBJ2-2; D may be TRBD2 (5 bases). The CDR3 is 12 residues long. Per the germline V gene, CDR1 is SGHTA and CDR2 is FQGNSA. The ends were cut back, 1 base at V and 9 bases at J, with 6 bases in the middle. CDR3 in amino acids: CASSLGGWELFF. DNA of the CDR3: TGTGCCAGCAGCTTAGGCGGGTGGGAGCTGTTTTTT.

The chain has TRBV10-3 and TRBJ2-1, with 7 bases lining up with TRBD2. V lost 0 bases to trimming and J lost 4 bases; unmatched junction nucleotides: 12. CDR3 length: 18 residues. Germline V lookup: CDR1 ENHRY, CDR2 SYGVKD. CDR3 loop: CAISESVLKTSFYNEQFF. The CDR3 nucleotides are TGTGCCATCAGTGAGTCCGTTTTGAAGACTAGCTTTTACAATGAGCAGTTCTTC.

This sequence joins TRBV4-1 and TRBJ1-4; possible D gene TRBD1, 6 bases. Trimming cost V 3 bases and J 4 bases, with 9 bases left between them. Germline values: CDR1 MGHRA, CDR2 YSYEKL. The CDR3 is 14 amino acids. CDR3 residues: CASSHQGFNEKLFF. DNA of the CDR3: TGCGCCAGCAGCCACCAGGGGTTTAATGAAAAACTGTTTTTT.

CDR3 sequence: CASSDLGRGFGEAFF. The CDR3 region has the DNA TGTGCCAGCAGCGACCTCGGCAGGGGGTTCGGTGAAGCTTTCTTT. The rearrangement uses TRBV28 and TRBJ1-1, with TRBD1 matching 7 bases. There are 15 residues in the CDR3. Losses at the gene ends were 6 bases for V and 7 bases for J; bases not matched to a gene: 14. Germline V gives CDR1 MDHEN, CDR2 SYDVKM.

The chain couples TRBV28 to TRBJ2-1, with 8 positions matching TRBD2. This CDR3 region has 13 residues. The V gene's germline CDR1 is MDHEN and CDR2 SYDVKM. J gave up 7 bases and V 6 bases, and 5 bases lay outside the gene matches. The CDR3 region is CASRPGGRNEQFF. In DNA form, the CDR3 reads TGTGCCAGCAGGCCGGGGGGGAGGAATGAGCAGTTCTTC. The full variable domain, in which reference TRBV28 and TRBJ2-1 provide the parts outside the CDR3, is DVKVTQSSRYLVKRTGEKVFLECVQDMDHENMFWYRQDPGLGLRLIYFSYDVKMKEKGDIPEGYSVSREKKERFSLILESASTNQTSMYLCASRPGGRNEQFFGPGTRLTVL.

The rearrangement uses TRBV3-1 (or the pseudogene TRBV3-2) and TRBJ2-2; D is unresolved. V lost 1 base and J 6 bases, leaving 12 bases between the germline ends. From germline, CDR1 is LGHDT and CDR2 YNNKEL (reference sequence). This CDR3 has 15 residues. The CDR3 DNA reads TGTGCCAGCAGCCAAGGCCTCCCGGGTTCCGGGGAGCTGTTTTTT. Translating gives CASSQGLPGSGELFF.

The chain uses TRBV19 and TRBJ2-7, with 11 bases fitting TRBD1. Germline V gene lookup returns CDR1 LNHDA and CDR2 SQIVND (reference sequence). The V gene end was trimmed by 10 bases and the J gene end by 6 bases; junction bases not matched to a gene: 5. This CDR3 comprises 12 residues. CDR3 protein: CATGQGASEQYF. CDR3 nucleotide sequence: TGTGCCACCGGACAGGGGGCGTCCGAGCAGTACTTC.